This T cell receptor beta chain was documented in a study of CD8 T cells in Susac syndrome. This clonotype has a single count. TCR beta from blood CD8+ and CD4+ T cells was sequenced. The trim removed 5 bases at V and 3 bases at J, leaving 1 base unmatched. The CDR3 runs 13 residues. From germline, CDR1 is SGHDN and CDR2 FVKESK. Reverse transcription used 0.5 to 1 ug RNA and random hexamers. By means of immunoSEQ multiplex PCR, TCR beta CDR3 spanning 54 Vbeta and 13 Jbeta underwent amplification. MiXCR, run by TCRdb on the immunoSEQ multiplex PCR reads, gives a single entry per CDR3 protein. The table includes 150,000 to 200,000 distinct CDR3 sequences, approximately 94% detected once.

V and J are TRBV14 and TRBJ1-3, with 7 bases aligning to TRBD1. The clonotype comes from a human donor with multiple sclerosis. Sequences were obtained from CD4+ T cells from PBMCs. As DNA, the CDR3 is TGTGCCAGCAGCTGGACAGGTGGAAACACCATATATTTT. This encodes CASSWTGGNTIYF.